Below, one T cell receptor beta chain is given with its context. The junction departs from the called germline gene at one end, perhaps through a read error. Per the original data handling: Estimated nucleated cell counts came from reference gene primer amplification. Some clones are missing from TCRdb's copy, which holds only in-frame ones; the method was immunoSEQ multiplex PCR. The V and J calls and clone size come from that table; D and trimming were worked out from the DNA. The sample consists of 130,000 or so clones, about 91% of them appearing once. This specimen comes from a study of blood T cell repertoires in COVID-19. Background on the study: There were acute and convalescent COVID-19 samples, and they came from the United States, Italy and Spain. PBMCs, B-cell-depleted T cells, or T cells provided the cDNA or gDNA that made up the material.

The sequence derives from a woman aged 60-70 years with acute or convalescent COVID-19. The sequencing input was peripheral blood.

The CDR3 sequence: CASSLGTSGGDTQYF. The CDR3 DNA follows: TGCGCCAGCAGTTTGGGGACTAGCGGGGGAGATACGCAGTATTTT. The gene calls are TRBV5-1 and TRBJ2-3; 14 positions match TRBD2. The V gene's germline CDR1 is SGHRS and CDR2 YFSETQ. CDR3 length equals 15 residues.